One and the same sample provided the 8 T cell receptor beta chains below, sequenced in a study of cytomegalovirus exposure and HLA in healthy donors. Generated by immunoSEQ multiplex PCR, the TCRdb table keeps only in-frame clones and is missing some. The sample has about 43,000 clones, 92% seen once. The sequencing input was PBMCs. These TCRs come from a man between 18 and 35 years old in good health and CMV-seronegative.

The V and J genes are TRBV11-3 and TRBJ2-2; D ambiguous. Trimming cost V 5 bases and J 7 bases, with 14 bases left between them. CDR3 length: 14 residues. Germline V gene data show CDR1 as SGHNT and CDR2 as YENEEA. The CDR3 DNA is TGTGCCAGCAGCCCCCCGATTCCCGGCGGGGAGCTGTTTTTT. Translating gives CASSPPIPGGELFF.

The CDR3 sequence: CASSRTSTNEKLFF. As DNA, the CDR3 is TGCGCCAGCAGCCGGACATCAACTAATGAAAAACTGTTTTTT. The V gene is TRBV5-1, the J gene TRBJ1-4, with D perhaps TRBD1 (5 bases). V was clipped by 4 bases and J by 0 bases, with 7 bases between them. From germline, CDR1 is SGHRS and CDR2 YFSETQ. The CDR3 contains 14 residues.

This rearrangement joins TRBV11-2 to TRBJ2-7; the match to TRBD2 covers 7 bases. Germline V gene lookup returns CDR1 SGHAT and CDR2 FQNNGV. The CDR3 is 14 residues long. Losses at the gene ends were 5 bases for V and 3 bases for J; bases not matched to a gene: 7. CDR3 sequence: CASSPERENYEQYF. CDR3 nucleotide sequence: TGTGCCAGCAGCCCCGAGCGGGAAAACTACGAGCAGTACTTC.

The chain employs TRBV7-6 and TRBJ1-1; tentatively, D is TRBD1 (6 bases). The CDR3 length is 14 residues. Trimming took 4 bases from V and 1 from J, leaving 10 bases between them. The germline gives CDR1 SGHVS, CDR2 FNYEAQ. Written as DNA, the CDR3 is TGTGCCAGCAGCTCACAGGGTTCGAACACTGAAGCTTTCTTT. This codes for CASSSQGSNTEAFF.

V usage is TRBV11-3 and J usage is TRBJ2-3; unclear D gene. The CDR3 is 13 residues long. The germline CDR1 and CDR2 sequences are SGHNT and YENEEA. V lost 3 bases and J lost 2, with 6 bases in between. The CDR3 nucleotides read TGTGCCAGCAGCTTCGACTCCACAGATACGCAGTATTTT. Its translation: CASSFDSTDTQYF.

This chain links TRBV7-2 with TRBJ1-2; tentative D call: TRBD1 (5 bases). Trimming took off 5 bases at V and 3 bases at J, with 13 bases between the two ends. This CDR3 is built from 14 residues. Germline-derived CDR1 and CDR2 are SGHTA and FQGNSA. CDR3 sequence (DNA): TGTGCCAGCAGCCCTCCGTGGGGGGACTATGGCTACACCTTC. It specifies CASSPPWGDYGYTF.

The CDR3 nucleotides read TGTGCCAGCAGCTTAATTACTCGGGTGAACACTGAAGCTTTCTTT. Its protein is CASSLITRVNTEAFF. The chain carries TRBV7-3 and TRBJ1-1; D gene ambiguous. Germline loops: CDR1 SGHTA, CDR2 FQGTGA. The CDR3 is 15 amino acids. The V end was cut by 1 base, the J end by 0 bases, with 9 bases between.

The V and J genes are TRBV4-3 and TRBJ2-2; weak D call: TRBD2 (5 bases). Germline V lookup: CDR1 LGHNA, CDR2 YSLEER. V lost 1 base to trimming and J lost 4 bases, with 7 bases between them. The CDR3 totals 14 residues. The CDR3 region is CASSQVRGTGELFF. CDR3 sequence (DNA): TGCGCCAGCAGCCAAGTCCGGGGCACCGGGGAGCTGTTTTTT.